This T cell receptor (beta chain) stems from a study of T cells after yellow fever vaccination. A process of 5'RACE template switching, which added a universal primer site and UMIs, was used to make TCR cDNA. TCRdb redid the calling of the 5' RACE reads with MiXCR, one entry per CDR3 protein. The data hold a few hundred thousand distinct CDR3 sequences, with roughly 5.2% observed a single time. The V gene lost 5 bases and the J gene lost 8 bases, with 19 bases spanning the gap. CDR1 SGHTA and CDR2 FQGTGA come from the germline V gene. The CDR3 is 15 amino acids. This sequence was found in a man between 18 and 35 years old who received the YFV17D yellow fever vaccine. The starting material was CD4+ T cells sorted from PBMCs, obtained on the day of the yellow fever booster vaccination. The chain combines TRBV7-3 with TRBJ2-1, with D maybe TRBD2 (6 bases). The CDR3 reads CASSHTGLQMYEQFF. CDR3 bases: TGTGCCAGCAGCCATACGGGACTGCAAATGTATGAGCAGTTCTTC.